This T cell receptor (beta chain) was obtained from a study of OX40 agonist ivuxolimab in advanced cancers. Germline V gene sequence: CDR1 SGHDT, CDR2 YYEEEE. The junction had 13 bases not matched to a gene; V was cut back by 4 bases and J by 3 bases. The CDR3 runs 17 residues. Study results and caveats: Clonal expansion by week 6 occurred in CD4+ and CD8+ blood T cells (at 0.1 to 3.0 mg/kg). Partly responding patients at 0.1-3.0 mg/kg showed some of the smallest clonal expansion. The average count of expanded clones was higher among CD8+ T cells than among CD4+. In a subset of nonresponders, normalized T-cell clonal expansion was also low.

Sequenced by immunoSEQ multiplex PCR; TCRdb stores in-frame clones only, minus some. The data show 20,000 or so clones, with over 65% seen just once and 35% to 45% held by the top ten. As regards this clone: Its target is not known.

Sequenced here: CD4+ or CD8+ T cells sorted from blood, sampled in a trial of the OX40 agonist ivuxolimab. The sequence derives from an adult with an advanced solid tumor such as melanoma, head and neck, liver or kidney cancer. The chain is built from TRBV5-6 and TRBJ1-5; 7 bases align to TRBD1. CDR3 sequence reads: CASSIRQGGWDNQPQHF. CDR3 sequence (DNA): TGTGCCAGCAGCATTCGACAGGGAGGGTGGGACAATCAGCCCCAGCATTTT.